This is a list of T cell receptor beta chains from one sample in a study of T cell changes during pregnancy in multiple sclerosis. TCRdb keeps only in-frame clones here, not all; method: immunoSEQ multiplex PCR. This sample yields some 36,000 clones, of which under 95% are seen a single time; 0.6% to 0.8% belongs to the top ten. The sample here was CD4+ T cells from peripheral blood mononuclear cells, taken in the second trimester of pregnancy. Receptors were obtained from a female donor in good health, enrolled as a control in a pregnancy study. Each CDR3 is given with its conserved first and last residue. Each record gives: V gene, clone size, D gene, J gene, CDR3 protein, CDR3 DNA. D genes are given only for firm matches. For some rows the clone size is stated as once, few or many, or as a class when expanded; others skip it.

v_call: TRBV7-9
clone_size: -
d_call: TRBD2
j_call: TRBJ2-3
cdr3_aa: CASSPGLAGGRDTQYF
cdr3_nt: TGTGCCAGCAGCCCGGGACTAGCGGGGGGCCGGGATACGCAGTATTTT

v_call: TRBV19
clone_size: -
d_call: TRBD1
j_call: TRBJ1-6
cdr3_aa: CASSSRQGRSPLHF
cdr3_nt: TGTGCCAGTAGTTCCCGACAGGGACGATCACCCCTCCACTTT

v_call: TRBV27
clone_size: -
d_call: TRBD1
j_call: TRBJ2-7
cdr3_aa: CASSAGTGGLSYEQYF
cdr3_nt: TGTGCCAGCAGTGCCGGGACAGGGGGACTCTCCTACGAGCAGTACTTC

v_call: TRBV5-1
clone_size: once
d_call: -
j_call: TRBJ2-3
cdr3_aa: CASSLASGGTDTQYF
cdr3_nt: TGCGCCAGCAGCTTGGCCTCGGGGGGCACAGATACGCAGTATTTT

v_call: TRBV5-6
clone_size: -
d_call: -
j_call: TRBJ1-3
cdr3_aa: CASSLYMSSSGNTIYF
cdr3_nt: TGTGCCAGCAGCTTGTATATGTCTTCCTCTGGAAACACCATATATTTT

v_call: TRBV7-8
clone_size: few
d_call: TRBD1
j_call: TRBJ1-6
cdr3_aa: CASSSQGAQSSPLHF
cdr3_nt: TGTGCCAGCAGCTCGCAGGGGGCGCAGAGTTCACCCCTCCACTTT

v_call: TRBV7-2
clone_size: -
d_call: -
j_call: TRBJ2-3
cdr3_aa: CASSPTGGHTDTQYF
cdr3_nt: TGTGCCAGCAGCCCAACGGGGGGCCATACAGATACGCAGTATTTT

v_call: TRBV6-5
clone_size: -
d_call: TRBD1
j_call: TRBJ2-1
cdr3_aa: CASSYKGTGALNEQFF
cdr3_nt: TGTGCCAGCAGTTACAAGGGGACAGGGGCTCTCAATGAGCAGTTCTTC

v_call: TRBV28
clone_size: -
d_call: -
j_call: TRBJ2-1
cdr3_aa: CASSLHPGEQFF
cdr3_nt: TGTGCCAGCAGTTTACACCCCGGTGAGCAGTTCTTC

v_call: TRBV7-9
clone_size: -
d_call: TRBD1
j_call: TRBJ2-1
cdr3_aa: CASSSRTGEQEQFF
cdr3_nt: TGTGCCAGCAGCTCCAGAACAGGGGAACAGGAGCAGTTCTTC

v_call: TRBV6-5
clone_size: -
d_call: TRBD1
j_call: TRBJ1-1
cdr3_aa: CASSPDRGGTEAFF
cdr3_nt: TGTGCCAGCAGCCCAGACAGGGGTGGAACTGAAGCTTTCTTT

v_call: TRBV9
clone_size: once
d_call: TRBD1
j_call: TRBJ1-2
cdr3_aa: CASSPRTGPLGYTF
cdr3_nt: TGTGCCAGCAGCCCAAGGACAGGGCCCCTCGGCTACACCTTC

v_call: TRBV19
clone_size: -
d_call: -
j_call: TRBJ1-5
cdr3_aa: CASRSAGVQPQHF
cdr3_nt: TGTGCCAGTAGGTCGGCAGGGGTTCAGCCCCAGCATTTT

v_call: TRBV7-8
clone_size: -
d_call: TRBD1
j_call: TRBJ2-6
cdr3_aa: CASSLATGWSGANVLTF
cdr3_nt: TGTGCCAGCAGCTTAGCGACAGGGTGGTCTGGGGCCAACGTCCTGACTTTC

v_call: TRBV5-4
clone_size: -
d_call: -
j_call: TRBJ2-6
cdr3_aa: CASSLGAGSSGANVLTF
cdr3_nt: TGTGCCAGCAGCCTGGGGGCGGGGAGCTCTGGGGCCAACGTCCTGACTTTC

v_call: TRBV7-3
clone_size: -
d_call: -
j_call: TRBJ2-2
cdr3_aa: CASSRGVELFF
cdr3_nt: TGTGCCAGCAGCCGAGGTGTGGAGCTGTTTTTT

v_call: TRBV7-8
clone_size: -
d_call: -
j_call: TRBJ2-1
cdr3_aa: CASSLAASYNEQFF
cdr3_nt: TGTGCCAGCAGCTTAGCGGCCAGCTACAATGAGCAGTTCTTC

v_call: TRBV4-2
clone_size: -
d_call: -
j_call: TRBJ2-5
cdr3_aa: CASSQDSWDFPATHPSYQETQYF
cdr3_nt: TGTGCCAGCAGCCAAGATAGTTGGGACTTTCCAGCGACTCATCCCTCGTACCAAGAGACCCAGTACTTC

v_call: TRBV10-3
clone_size: -
d_call: -
j_call: TRBJ2-7
cdr3_aa: CAISESATGGGSQYF
cdr3_nt: TGTGCCATCAGTGAATCTGCTACGGGGGGCGGGTCGCAGTACTTC

v_call: TRBV6-1
clone_size: -
d_call: -
j_call: TRBJ1-1
cdr3_aa: CAGSGAAPTGSEAFF
cdr3_nt: TGTGCCGGAAGTGGGGCAGCACCAACAGGGTCTGAAGCTTTCTTT

v_call: TRBV5-1
clone_size: -
d_call: TRBD1
j_call: TRBJ1-2
cdr3_aa: CASSARTGGDYTF
cdr3_nt: TGCGCCAGCAGCGCCCGGACAGGAGGTGACTACACCTTC

v_call: TRBV7-3
clone_size: few
d_call: TRBD2
j_call: TRBJ2-5
cdr3_aa: CASSFLAGPQETQYF
cdr3_nt: TGTGCCAGCAGCTTCCTAGCGGGGCCGCAAGAGACCCAGTACTTC

v_call: TRBV7-8
clone_size: -
d_call: -
j_call: TRBJ1-6
cdr3_aa: CASSSTSRGYSPLHF
cdr3_nt: TGTGCCAGCAGCTCCACAAGCAGGGGCTATTCACCCCTCCACTTT

v_call: TRBV27
clone_size: few
d_call: -
j_call: TRBJ1-1
cdr3_aa: CASSVTRQVGTFF
cdr3_nt: TGTGCCAGCAGCGTAACCCGACAGGTGGGAACTTTCTTT

v_call: TRBV5-1
clone_size: -
d_call: -
j_call: TRBJ1-1
cdr3_aa: CASSLEQGRTEAFF
cdr3_nt: TGCGCCAGCAGCTTGGAACAGGGACGCACTGAAGCTTTCTTT

v_call: TRBV2
clone_size: -
d_call: TRBD2
j_call: TRBJ2-5
cdr3_aa: CASSTGLAGGGYQETQYF
cdr3_nt: TGTGCCAGCAGTACGGGACTAGCGGGGGGAGGGTACCAAGAGACCCAGTACTTC

v_call: TRBV7-9
clone_size: -
d_call: TRBD2
j_call: TRBJ2-5
cdr3_aa: CASSPGTSGGAGVWETQYF
cdr3_nt: TGTGCCAGCAGCCCCGGGACTAGCGGGGGGGCTGGCGTTTGGGAGACCCAGTACTTC

v_call: TRBV7-2
clone_size: -
d_call: -
j_call: TRBJ2-1
cdr3_aa: CASSLERSGQFF
cdr3_nt: TGTGCCAGCAGCTTAGAGAGGTCGGGGCAGTTCTTC

v_call: TRBV7-2
clone_size: once
d_call: -
j_call: TRBJ2-5
cdr3_aa: CASSLSGNQETQYF
cdr3_nt: TGTGCCAGCAGCTTAAGCGGAAACCAAGAGACCCAGTACTTC